This TCR beta chain was profiled in a study of shared clonotypes between healthy human individuals. Study information: Per donor, CD8 memory used one plate, CD8 naive used two, CD4 memory used three and CD4 naive used three.

Naive CD8 cells comprised CD45RO-negative, CCR7-positively selected cells, excluding terminally differentiated effector memory CD45RA+ cells. Only in-frame clones appear in the TCRdb table, and some are missing; sequencing was by immunoSEQ multiplex PCR. Of 800,000 to 950,000 clones in the sample, 95% to 97% were seen once. Germline CDR1 LGHNA, CDR2 YNFKEQ. Trimming stripped 0 bases from V and 2 bases from J, with 11 bases between. The CDR3 runs to 15 residues. A word on this clone: Its target is not known.

Study outcomes and limitations: Researchers sampled only blood; tissue repertoires likely differ. Memory subsets generally showed smaller estimated richness than naive subsets did. Genetic and exposure-history diversity was limited by the few donors.

Sequenced material: naive CD8+ T cells sorted from blood. V usage is TRBV4-2 and J usage is TRBJ2-7; no definite D call. The origin of this receptor is a man younger than 40 in good health. The chain's CDR3 is CASSQESGETYEQYF. In DNA, the CDR3 is TGTGCCAGCAGCCAAGAATCTGGCGAAACCTACGAGCAGTACTTC.